This T cell receptor beta chain was obtained from a study of glioma-infiltrating T cells. Amplification of TCR alpha and beta CDR3 regions from RNA used iRepertoire nested multiplex PCR. TCRdb analysed the multiplex PCR reads with MiXCR anew, one entry per CDR3 protein. Of 300,000 to 450,000 distinct CDR3 sequences in the sample, roughly two fifths were seen once. Worth noting for this clonotype: The target antigen is unknown.

Study-wide results and limits: Above-expected tissue-blood divergence occurred in all gliomas, most in low-grade ones.

This CDR3 contains 18 residues. CDR1 and CDR2 (germline): LGHNA, YNFKEQ. With 4 bases removed from V and 6 bases from J, the gap between germline ends came to 26 bases. This chain uses TRBV4-2 with TRBJ2-3; TRBD2 is a possible D gene (6 bases). The TCR was taken from a human donor with low-grade glioma or glioblastoma, undergoing nonglioma brain surgery, or in good health (not recorded which). The sample taken for sequencing was glioma tissue, nonneoplastic brain tissue, or PBMCs (not recorded which). CDR3 DNA sequence: TGTGCCAGCAGCCCAGGAGGGGCAGGGAGGCAACCCGGGGATACGCAGTATTTT. It translates to CASSPGGAGRQPGDTQYF.